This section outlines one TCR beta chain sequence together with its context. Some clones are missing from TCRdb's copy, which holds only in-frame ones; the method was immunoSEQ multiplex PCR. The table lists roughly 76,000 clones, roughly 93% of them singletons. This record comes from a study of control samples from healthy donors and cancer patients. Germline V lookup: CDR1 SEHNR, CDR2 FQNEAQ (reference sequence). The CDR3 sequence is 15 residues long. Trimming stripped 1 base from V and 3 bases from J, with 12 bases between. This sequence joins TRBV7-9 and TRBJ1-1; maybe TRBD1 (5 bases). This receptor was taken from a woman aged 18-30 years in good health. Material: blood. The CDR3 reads CASSLGQTPDTEAFF. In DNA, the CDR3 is TGTGCCAGCAGCTTAGGACAGACTCCCGACACTGAAGCTTTCTTT.